The 14 T cell receptor beta chains below come from one sample, sequenced in a study of post-analysis software for immune sequencing data. Study-wide results and limits: Four or five TRBV segments were significantly more frequent in patients than in controls. TRBV5-6, TRBV5-1 and TRBV20-1 were among these segments.

These TCRs are of unknown antigen specificity. Prepared libraries of TCR beta cDNA carried unique molecular identifiers. TCRdb reprocessed the PCR reads via MiXCR and lists one record per CDR3 protein. The sample carries 650,000 to 900,000 distinct CDR3 sequences, approximately 44% recorded once. The sample comprised blood. Receptor source: a girl between 10 and 17 years old with multiple sclerosis.

This sequence joins TRBV11-2 and TRBJ2-7, with 9 nucleotides matching TRBD2. Germline V gives CDR1 SGHAT, CDR2 FQNNGV. The CDR3 spans 14 residues. V was clipped by 5 bases and J by 8 bases; unmatched bases: 10. In DNA, the CDR3 is TGTGCCAGCAGCACCAGCGGGAGGAGTACACAGCAGTACTTC. Residues: CASSTSGRSTQQYF.

This clonotype was found a few times. The chain links TRBV12-3 or TRBV12-4 to TRBJ2-7; possible D gene TRBD2, 5 bases. The CDR3 consists of 15 residues. V lost 6 bases, J lost 2 bases, and 17 bases lay in between. The CDR3 reads CASSPHSVSAYEQYF. CDR3 DNA: TGTGCCAGCAGCCCGCACTCAGTTAGCGCCTACGAGCAGTACTTC.

This clonotype was observed at least ten times. The V call is TRBV12-3 or TRBV12-4, the J call TRBJ2-5; TRBD2 matches at 12 bases. The V gene end was trimmed by 6 bases and the J gene end by 4 bases; junction bases not matched to a gene: 3. The CDR3 has 14 residues. CDR3 sequence reads: CASRPGLAGETQYF. DNA for the CDR3: TGTGCCAGCAGGCCGGGACTAGCGGGAGAGACCCAGTACTTC.

The CDR3 coding sequence is TGTGCCAGCAGCGCCTCTAGGGGGATCAGTGAGCAGTTCTTC. Amino acids: CASSASRGISEQFF. This chain links TRBV7-9 with TRBJ2-1, with D possibly TRBD1 on 6 matching bases. V was shortened by 5 bases and J by 9 bases, with 17 bases between the two germline ends. The germline V gene encodes CDR1 SEHNR and CDR2 FQNEAQ (reference sequence). The CDR3 is 14 residues long.

Concerning this clonotype: One end of the junction fails to match germline, which may point to a read error. The rearrangement uses TRBV29-1 and TRBJ1-4; TRBD1 matches 7 bases. Germline-derived CDR1 and CDR2 are SQVTM and ANQGSEA. The CDR3 runs to 15 residues. CDR3 nucleotides: TGTAGCGCCACCCACAGACAGGGAGGTTATGAAAAACTGTTTTTT. It codes for CSATHRQGGYEKLFF.

This rearrangement joins TRBV7-8 to TRBJ2-4, with 13 bases fitting TRBD2. V trimming: 5 bases; J trimming: 2 bases; junction bases outside the gene matches: 15. Germline lookup yields CDR1 SGHVS and CDR2 FQNEAQ. CDR3 length: 20 amino acids. The CDR3 region has the DNA TGTGCCAGCAGCCCCCTCCGGGAGGGACTAGCGGGATCTTCCAAAAACATTCAGTACTTC. Its protein product is CASSPLREGLAGSSKNIQYF. Complete variable domain (other parts from reference TRBV7-8 and TRBJ2-4): GAGVSQSPRYKVAKRGQDVALRCDPISGHVSLFWYQQALGQGPEFLTYFQNEAQLDKSGLPSDRFFAERPEGSVSTLKIQRTQQEDSAVYLCASSPLREGLAGSSKNIQYFGAGTRLSVL.

J is TRBJ1-1 and V is TRBV9, with 8 bases identical to TRBD1. Germline V gene lookup returns CDR1 SGDLS and CDR2 YYNGEE. This CDR3 has 14 residues. V shed 5 bases and J 3 bases; nucleotides not matched to a gene: 6. This CDR3 is CASSSRDRHTEAFF. CDR3 in DNA: TGTGCCAGCAGTTCGCGGGACAGGCACACTGAAGCTTTCTTT.

This clonotype was observed a handful of times. The chain uses TRBV12-3 or TRBV12-4 and TRBJ1-2; D gene ambiguous. This CDR3 contains 16 residues. The V end lost 3 bases, the J end lost 8 bases, and 22 bases lay between the germline ends. The DNA for the CDR3 is TGTGCCAGCAGTTTTGATGCGGGAAGGATGGCAGAGGGCTACACCTTC. Translating it yields CASSFDAGRMAEGYTF.

The V call is TRBV5-1, the J call TRBJ2-3; weak D call: TRBD1 (6 bases). Germline values: CDR1 SGHRS, CDR2 YFSETQ. The CDR3 is 16 residues long. Trimming took off 4 bases at V and 2 bases at J, with 17 bases between the two ends. CDR3 region: CASSRKTGLVTDTQYF. CDR3 bases: TGCGCCAGCAGCCGAAAAACAGGGTTGGTCACAGATACGCAGTATTTT.

This clonotype showed up just a few times. The chain links TRBV5-1 to TRBJ2-1, with TRBD1 matching over 8 bases. The CDR3 contains 13 residues. Germline V gene lookup returns CDR1 SGHRS and CDR2 YFSETQ. Trimming took 0 bases from V and 12 from J; bases not matched to a gene: 5. The CDR3 nucleotides read TGCGCCAGCAGCTTGGATGGACAGGGCGCGCAGTTCTTC. It translates to CASSLDGQGAQFF. The whole variable domain, filled in from reference TRBV5-1 and TRBJ2-1, reads KAGVTQTPRYLIKTRGQQVTLSCSPISGHRSVSWYQQTPGQGLQFLFEYFSETQRNKGNFPGRFSGRQFSNSRSEMNVSTLELGDSALYLCASSLDGQGAQFFGPGTRLTVL.

This clonotype was picked up a small number of times. V gene TRBV7-6 combines with J gene TRBJ2-7, with D maybe TRBD2 (5 bases). The germline V gene has CDR1 SGHVS and CDR2 FNYEAQ. The CDR3 runs to 17 residues. Trimming stripped 1 base from V and 2 bases from J, with 18 bases between. The CDR3 loop is CASSLGRGRRAAYEQYF. Here the CDR3 DNA reads TGTGCCAGCAGCTTAGGTAGAGGGCGTAGAGCCGCCTACGAGCAGTACTTC.

This sequence joins TRBV30 and TRBJ1-2; D perhaps matches TRBD1 (5 bases). With 2 bases removed from V and 3 bases from J, the gap between germline ends came to 16 bases. The CDR3 extends over 15 amino acids. CDR1 and CDR2 (germline): GTSNPN, SVGIG (reference sequence). The CDR3 DNA reads TGTGCCTGGAGTCCCGACAGCGGACTGCACTATGGCTACACCTTC. This encodes CAWSPDSGLHYGYTF.

V usage is TRBV12-3 or TRBV12-4 and J usage is TRBJ2-1; 7 nucleotides line up with TRBD1. This CDR3 contains 14 residues. V lost 7 bases and J lost 6; bases outside the gene matches: 9. This chain's CDR3 is CASTRDRVGNEQFF. CDR3 nucleotides: TGTGCCAGCACCCGAGACAGGGTCGGCAATGAGCAGTTCTTC.

The J gene is TRBJ1-1, the V gene TRBV2, with TRBD1 as a possible D gene (5 bases). The CDR3 is 14 residues long. V shed 8 bases and J shed 4 bases, with 17 bases lying between them. Germline values: CDR1 SNHLY, CDR2 FYNNEI. CDR3 in DNA: TGTGCCAGCGCCAGGGATCCCCAGGGCACTGAAGCTTTCTTT. Amino acid sequence: CASARDPQGTEAFF.